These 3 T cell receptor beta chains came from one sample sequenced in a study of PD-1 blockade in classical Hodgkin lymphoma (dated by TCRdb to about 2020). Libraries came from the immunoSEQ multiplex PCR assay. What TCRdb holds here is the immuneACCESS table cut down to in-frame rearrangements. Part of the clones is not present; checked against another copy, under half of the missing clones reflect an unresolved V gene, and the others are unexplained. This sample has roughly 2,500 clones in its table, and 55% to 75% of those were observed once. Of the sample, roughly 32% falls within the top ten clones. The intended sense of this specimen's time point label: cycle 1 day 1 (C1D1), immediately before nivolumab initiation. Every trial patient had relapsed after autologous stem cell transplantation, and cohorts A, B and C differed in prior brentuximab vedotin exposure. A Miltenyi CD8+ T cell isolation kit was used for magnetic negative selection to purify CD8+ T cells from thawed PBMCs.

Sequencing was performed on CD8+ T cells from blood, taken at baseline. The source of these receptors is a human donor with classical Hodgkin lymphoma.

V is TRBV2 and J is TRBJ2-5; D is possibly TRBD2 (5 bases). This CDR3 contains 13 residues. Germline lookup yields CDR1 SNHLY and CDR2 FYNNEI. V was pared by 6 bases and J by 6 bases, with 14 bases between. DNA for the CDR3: TGTGCCAGCAGGGGATTCGGGGTGCAGACCCAGTACTTC. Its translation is CASRGFGVQTQYF.

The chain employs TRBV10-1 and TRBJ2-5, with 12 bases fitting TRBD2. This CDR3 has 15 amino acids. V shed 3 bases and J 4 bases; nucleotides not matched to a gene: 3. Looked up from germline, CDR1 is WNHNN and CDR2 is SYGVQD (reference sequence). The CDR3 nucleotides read TGCGCCAGCAGTGAAGGACTAGCGGGGCGAGAGACCCAGTACTTC. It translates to CASSEGLAGRETQYF.

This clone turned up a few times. CDR3 loop: CATARRSNQPQHF. The CDR3 nucleotides read TGTGCCACCGCTCGACGGAGCAATCAGCCCCAGCATTTT. This chain connects TRBV19 to TRBJ1-5; the D is unclear. Germline CDR1 is LNHDA and CDR2 is SQIVND (reference sequence). Trimming removed 10 bases from V and 1 base from J, with 11 bases in between. CDR3 length equals 13 residues.